The clone carrying this T cell receptor beta chain has a handful of counts. Stated time point: newly diagnosed GD, antithyroid drugs for less than 3 months. The authors made the TCR library using RNA they extracted from PBMCs. The germline V gene has CDR1 LNHDA and CDR2 SQIVND (reference sequence). V was pared by 8 bases and J by 8 bases, with 15 bases between. The CDR3 totals 12 residues. Combining iRepertoire HTBI primers with Arm-PCR of CDR3 regions, the authors built TCR beta libraries. Using its own MiXCR run on the multiplex PCR reads, TCRdb lists one record per CDR3 protein. The top ten clones hold approximately 7.8% of a sample with about 400,000 distinct CDR3 sequences, approximately 15% of them seen once. This sample stems from a study of regulatory T cells in long-lasting Graves disease. This sample was also put to use in a study of T cells in Graves' hyperthyroidism and ophthalmopathy. That publication notes: When the TCR CDR3 underwent first-round RT-PCR, the HTBI primer set was used.

The chain carries TRBV19 and TRBJ1-2; the D gene is possibly TRBD1 (6 bases). The specimen comprised peripheral blood mononuclear cells (PBMCs), sampled at new diagnosis, from a patient treated with antithyroid drugs. This clonotype originated in a woman between 40 and 55 years old with Graves disease. In DNA, the CDR3 is TGTGCCAGTTCTACAGGGACGGGCGGCTACACCTTC. Amino acids: CASSTGTGGYTF.